The 24 T cell receptor beta chains listed next were all sequenced from one sample in a study of shared clonotypes between healthy human individuals. Assay: immunoSEQ multiplex PCR; the TCRdb copy retains only in-frame clones and omits some. The sample holds approximately 1.4 million clones; 98% are singletons and the top ten take about 0.4%. Sequencing was done on a sample of naive CD4+ T cells sorted from blood. Regarding subset: CD45RA+ positively selected. These receptors were collected from a man aged 25-45 years in good health.

The rearrangement uses TRBV5-5 and TRBJ1-5, with D possibly TRBD1 on 5 matching bases. Germline-derived CDR1 and CDR2 are SGHKS and YYEKEE (reference sequence). The CDR3 has 14 residues. Trimming removed 4 bases at V and 4 bases at J, with 12 bases between. The CDR3 protein is CASSPLRGNQPQHF. The CDR3 nucleotides are TGTGCCAGCAGCCCGTTAAGGGGTAATCAGCCCCAGCATTTT. Variable domain in full (rest from reference TRBV5-5 and TRBJ1-5): DAGVTQSPTHLIKTRGQQVTLRCSPISGHKSVSWYQQVLGQGPQFIFQYYEKEERGRGNFPDRFSARQFPNYSSELNVNALLLGDSALYLCASSPLRGNQPQHFGDGTRLSIL.

This chain links TRBV5-6 with TRBJ2-3; D is ambiguous. Trimming cost V 3 bases and J 0 bases, with 14 bases left between them. The germline gives CDR1 SGHDT, CDR2 YYEEEE. CDR3 length: 16 amino acids. The CDR3 DNA follows: TGTGCCAGCAGCTCCCACCCCGCCGCGAGCACAGATACGCAGTATTTT. It yields the protein CASSSHPAASTDTQYF. The entire variable domain, with the rest obtained from reference TRBV5-6 and TRBJ2-3, is as follows: DAGVTQSPTHLIKTRGQQVTLRCSPKSGHDTVSWYQQALGQGPQFIFQYYEEEERQRGNFPDRFSGHQFPNYSSELNVNALLLGDSALYLCASSSHPAASTDTQYFGPGTRLTVL.

The rearrangement uses TRBV6-5 and TRBJ2-7; 7 positions agree with TRBD1. J lost 3 bases, V lost 6 bases, and 14 bases had no gene match. Germline V lookup: CDR1 MNHEY, CDR2 SVGAGI. The CDR3 extends over 16 amino acids. CDR3 region: CASSYPSPGGIYEQYF. CDR3 bases: TGTGCCAGCAGCTACCCATCGCCAGGGGGAATCTACGAGCAGTACTTC.

This chain links TRBV6-6 with TRBJ2-2; no clear D gene. This CDR3 has 16 amino acids. CDR1 and CDR2 (germline): MNHNY, SVGAGI (reference sequence). The V and J ends lost 4 bases and 4 bases respectively, with 16 bases between them. CDR3 nucleotides: TGTGCCAGCAGTTGGATTCAACCTGGGTCCACCGGGGAGCTGTTTTTT. Protein product: CASSWIQPGSTGELFF.

The chain joins TRBV5-1 to TRBJ2-2; TRBD2 agrees at 11 bases. Germline CDR1 and CDR2: SGHRS and YFSETQ. This CDR3 has 16 amino acids. Losses at the gene ends were 4 bases for V and 1 base for J; bases not matched to a gene: 3. The CDR3 loop is CASSTGTSGNTGELFF. CDR3 coding DNA: TGCGCCAGCAGCACCGGGACTAGCGGGAACACCGGGGAGCTGTTTTTT.

The chain uses TRBV5-1 and TRBJ1-2, with D maybe TRBD1 (6 bases). CDR3 length equals 18 residues. Germline CDR1 SGHRS, CDR2 YFSETQ. V lost 0 bases to trimming and J lost 3 bases, with 21 bases between them. This chain's CDR3 is CASSLGVLDRKVDYGYTF. CDR3 DNA sequence: TGCGCCAGCAGCTTGGGGGTCCTCGACAGGAAGGTTGACTATGGCTACACCTTC.

The sample holds one count of this clone. This chain connects TRBV11-2 to TRBJ2-1, with D possibly being TRBD1 (8 bases). Trimming took 5 bases from V and 7 from J, leaving 24 bases between them. CDR3 size: 17 residues. CDR1 and CDR2 (germline): SGHAT, FQNNGV. The CDR3 bases are TGTGCCAGCAGCCTCGGGACAGGCGCCCTCGGGGGGAATGAGCAGTTCTTC. Translation gives CASSLGTGALGGNEQFF.

This clone was counted once. This chain links TRBV7-9 with TRBJ2-1; D remains ambiguous. CDR1 SEHNR and CDR2 FQNEAQ come from the germline V gene (reference sequence). This CDR3 has 14 residues. The V gene lost 1 base and the J gene lost 5 bases, with 9 bases spanning the gap. Written as DNA, the CDR3 is TGTGCCAGCAGCTTAGACTTCAGAGACAATGAGCAGTTCTTC. This gives the protein CASSLDFRDNEQFF.

Points on this clone: Other DNA sequences within the sample encode an identical CDR3. The chain links TRBV27 to TRBJ2-2, with TRBD2 matching over 8 bases. Germline CDR1 is MNHEY and CDR2 is SMNVEV (reference sequence). This CDR3 has 13 amino acids. V lost 3 bases, J lost 8 bases, and 2 bases stayed unmatched. The CDR3 DNA follows: TGTGCCAGCAGTTTGCGGGGGGCGGGGGAGCTGTTTTTT. Protein product: CASSLRGAGELFF.

The chain carries TRBV30 and TRBJ1-1; the D gene is possibly TRBD1 (5 bases). The germline gives CDR1 GTSNPN, CDR2 SVGIG (reference sequence). V was pared by 0 bases and J by 3 bases, with 11 bases between. This CDR3 is built from 14 residues. The CDR3 DNA reads as TGTGCCTGGAGTGTACGACAGACTCACACTGAAGCTTTCTTT. It codes for CAWSVRQTHTEAFF.

The chain employs TRBV5-1 and TRBJ2-5; D call uncertain. The germline V gene encodes CDR1 SGHRS and CDR2 YFSETQ. Trimming removed 3 bases from V and 2 bases from J, with 8 bases in between. This CDR3 has 13 amino acids. In nucleotides, the CDR3 is TGCGCCAGCAGCTGGGGAATACAAGAGACCCAGTACTTC. This encodes CASSWGIQETQYF.

The rearrangement links TRBV30 to TRBJ1-4, with a tentative D call TRBD1 (5 bases). With 2 bases removed from V and 0 bases from J, the gap between germline ends came to 7 bases. The CDR3 spans 14 residues. The germline CDR1 and CDR2 sequences are GTSNPN and SVGIG (reference sequence). The CDR3 coding sequence is TGTGCCTGGAGTAGGGACCCAACTAATGAAAAACTGTTTTTT. It yields the protein CAWSRDPTNEKLFF.

This CDR3 reads CASSADYPNTGELFF. CDR3 coding DNA: TGTGCCAGCAGCGCGGACTACCCAAACACCGGGGAGCTGTTTTTT. The rearrangement links TRBV7-3 to TRBJ2-2; possibly TRBD2 for D (6 bases). The CDR3 has 15 residues. Looked up from germline, CDR1 is SGHTA and CDR2 is FQGTGA. V was cut by 5 bases and J by 2 bases, with 12 bases left in between. The complete variable domain, with remaining parts taken from reference TRBV7-3 and TRBJ2-2, reads GAGVSQTPSNKVTEKGKYVELRCDPISGHTALYWYRQSLGQGPEFLIYFQGTGAADDSGLPNDRFFAVRPEGSVSTLKIQRTERGDSAVYLCASSADYPNTGELFFGEGSRLTVL.

The chain employs TRBV18 and TRBJ1-1; 10 bases line up with TRBD1. Per the germline V gene, CDR1 is KGHSH and CDR2 is LQKENI. After removal of 4 bases from V and 4 bases from J, the junction contained 12 bases not matched to a gene. This CDR3 has 17 residues. CDR3 sequence: CASSQQSDRGRGTEAFF. In DNA form, the CDR3 reads TGTGCCAGCTCACAACAGTCTGACAGGGGGCGAGGCACTGAAGCTTTCTTT.

Regarding this clone: Other DNA sequences from this sample encode an identical CDR3 as well. V gene TRBV19 combines with J gene TRBJ2-3; D gene ambiguous. The V end lost 6 bases, the J end lost 2 bases, and 3 bases lay between the germline ends. Germline CDR1 LNHDA, CDR2 SQIVND (reference sequence). This CDR3 region has 11 residues. The chain's CDR3 is CASSFTDTQYF. The CDR3 region has the DNA TGTGCCAGTAGCTTCACAGATACGCAGTATTTT.

The chain combines TRBV18 with TRBJ2-1; no definite D call. Trimming cost V 4 bases and J 5 bases, with 21 bases left between them. The CDR3 loop spans 17 amino acids. Germline values: CDR1 KGHSH, CDR2 LQKENI. This CDR3 is CASSLLGGSRSDNEQFF. DNA for the CDR3: TGTGCCAGCTCACTTTTGGGTGGAAGTAGGTCCGACAATGAGCAGTTCTTC.

This sequence joins TRBV4-1 and TRBJ2-7; 9 nucleotides match TRBD1. The junction had 10 bases not matched to a gene; V was cut back by 0 bases and J by 7 bases. This CDR3 spans 16 amino acids. Germline V CDR1 and CDR2: MGHRA, YSYEKL. The CDR3 DNA reads as TGCGCCAGCAGCCAAGACTCGGGACAGGGAAACCGGGAGCAGTACTTC. It specifies CASSQDSGQGNREQYF.

The chain employs TRBV15 and TRBJ2-7; D is unresolved. The CDR3 spans 15 residues. Germline V lookup: CDR1 LNHNV, CDR2 YYDKDF (reference sequence). Trimming removed 0 bases from V and 5 bases from J, with 14 bases in between. The CDR3 reads CATSRDVRLGHEQYF. The CDR3, as DNA: TGTGCCACCAGCAGAGATGTGAGACTCGGCCACGAGCAGTACTTC.

For this clone: The same CDR3 is also encoded by other DNA sequences in this sample. V gene TRBV9 combines with J gene TRBJ2-3, with D unresolved. Germline V gene data show CDR1 as SGDLS and CDR2 as YYNGEE. The germline V and J ends were trimmed by 0 bases and 5 bases, with 4 bases remaining between them. This CDR3 comprises 12 residues. DNA of the CDR3: TGTGCCAGCAGCGTAGACGAAGATACGCAGTATTTT. It specifies CASSVDEDTQYF.

V gene TRBV18 combines with J gene TRBJ2-1; 7 positions match TRBD2. J lost 3 bases, V lost 1 base, and 3 bases had no gene match. The CDR3 spans 15 residues. Per the germline V gene, CDR1 is KGHSH and CDR2 is LQKENI. The CDR3 reads CASSPQREDYNEQFF. The CDR3 region has the DNA TGTGCCAGCTCACCACAGCGGGAAGACTACAATGAGCAGTTCTTC.

This clone was found once. The chain employs TRBV15 and TRBJ1-1; no clear D. The CDR3 consists of 15 residues. V was clipped by 2 bases and J by 1 base, with 11 bases between them. Germline CDR1 and CDR2: LNHNV and YYDKDF (reference sequence). The CDR3 here is CATSRPQQRNTEAFF. For the CDR3, the DNA is TGTGCCACCAGCAGACCGCAACAGAGGAACACTGAAGCTTTCTTT. The whole variable domain, filled in from reference TRBV15 and TRBJ1-1, reads DAMVIQNPRYQVTQFGKPVTLSCSQTLNHNVMYWYQQKSSQAPKLLFHYYDKDFNNEADTPDNFQSRRPNTSFCFLDIRSPGLGDTAMYLCATSRPQQRNTEAFFGQGTRLTVV.

The J gene is TRBJ2-1, the V gene TRBV7-9, with D tentatively TRBD1 (5 bases). V was clipped by 5 bases and J by 9 bases, with 23 bases between them. This CDR3 spans 16 amino acids. In germline, CDR1 is SEHNR, CDR2 FQNEAQ (reference sequence). CDR3 sequence (DNA): TGTGCCAGCAGCCGAACAGGAGCAACGTTGCGCGGTGAGCAGTTCTTC. Translation gives CASSRTGATLRGEQFF.

The table lists this clone with a count of one. The chain uses TRBV19 and TRBJ2-2; 8 bases match TRBD2. The CDR3 covers 15 residues. Per germline, CDR1 LNHDA and CDR2 SQIVND (reference sequence). V lost 3 bases and J lost 7; bases outside the gene matches: 7. CDR3 region: CASSISGAGDGELFF. In nucleotides, the CDR3 is TGTGCCAGTAGTATTAGCGGGGCTGGAGACGGGGAGCTGTTTTTT.

V is TRBV29-1 and J is TRBJ2-3; TRBD1 matches 7 bases. The CDR3 runs 13 residues. V lost 3 bases and J lost 6; bases outside the gene matches: 6. The germline gives CDR1 SQVTM, CDR2 ANQGSEA. CDR3 residues: CSVDTGVLDTQYF. The CDR3 DNA follows: TGCAGCGTTGATACAGGGGTCCTCGATACGCAGTATTTT.